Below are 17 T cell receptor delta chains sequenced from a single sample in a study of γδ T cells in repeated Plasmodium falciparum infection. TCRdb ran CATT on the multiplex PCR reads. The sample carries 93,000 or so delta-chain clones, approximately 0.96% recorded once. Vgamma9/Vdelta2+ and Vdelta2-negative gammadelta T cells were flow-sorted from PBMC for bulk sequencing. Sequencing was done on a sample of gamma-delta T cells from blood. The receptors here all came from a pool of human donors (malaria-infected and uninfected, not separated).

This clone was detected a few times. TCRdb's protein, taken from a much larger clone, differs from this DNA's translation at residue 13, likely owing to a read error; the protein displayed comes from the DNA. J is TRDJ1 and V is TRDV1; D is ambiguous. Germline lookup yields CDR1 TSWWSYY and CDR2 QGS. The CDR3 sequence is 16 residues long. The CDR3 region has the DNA TGTGCTCTTGGGATCGAACAGCCCGCATACACCGATCAACTCATCTTT. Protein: CALGIEQPAYTDQLIF.

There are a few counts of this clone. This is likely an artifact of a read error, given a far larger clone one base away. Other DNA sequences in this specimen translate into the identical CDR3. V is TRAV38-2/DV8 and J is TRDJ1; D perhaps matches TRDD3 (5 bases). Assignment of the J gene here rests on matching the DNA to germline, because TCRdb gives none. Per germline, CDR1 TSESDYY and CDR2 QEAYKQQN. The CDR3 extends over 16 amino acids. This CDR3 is CAYRSAPLSWADKLIF. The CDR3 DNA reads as TGTGCTTATAGAAGCGCGCCCTTATCCTGGGCCGATAAACTCATCTTT.

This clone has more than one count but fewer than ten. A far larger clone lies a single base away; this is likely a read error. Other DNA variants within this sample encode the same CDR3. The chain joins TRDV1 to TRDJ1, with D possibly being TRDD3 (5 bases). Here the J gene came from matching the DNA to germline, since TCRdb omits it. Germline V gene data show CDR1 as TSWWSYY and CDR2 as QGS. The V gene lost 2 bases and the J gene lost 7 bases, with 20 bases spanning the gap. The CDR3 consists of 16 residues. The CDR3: CALGEFCTGPSVKLIF. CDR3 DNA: TGTGCTCTTGGGGAATTCTGCACTGGTCCAAGTGTTAAACTCATCTTT.

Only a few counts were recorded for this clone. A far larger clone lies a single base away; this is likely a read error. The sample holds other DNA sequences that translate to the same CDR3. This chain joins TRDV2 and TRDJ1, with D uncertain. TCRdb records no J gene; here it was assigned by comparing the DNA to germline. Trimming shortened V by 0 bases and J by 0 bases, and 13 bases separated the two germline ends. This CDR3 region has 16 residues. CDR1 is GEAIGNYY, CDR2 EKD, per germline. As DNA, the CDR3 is TGTGCCTGTGACACCCACTTGACAAAAAACACCGATAAACTCATCTTT. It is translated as CACDTHLTKNTDKLIF.

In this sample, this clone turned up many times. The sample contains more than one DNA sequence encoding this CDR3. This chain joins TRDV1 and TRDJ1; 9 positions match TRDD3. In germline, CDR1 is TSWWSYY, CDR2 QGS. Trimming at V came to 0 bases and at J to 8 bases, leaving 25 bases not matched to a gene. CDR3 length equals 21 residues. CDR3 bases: TGTGCTCTTGGGGAACTTAATAATATTTATAATCTCCTGGGGGATCGGGAAAAACTCATCTTT. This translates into CALGELNNIYNLLGDREKLIF.

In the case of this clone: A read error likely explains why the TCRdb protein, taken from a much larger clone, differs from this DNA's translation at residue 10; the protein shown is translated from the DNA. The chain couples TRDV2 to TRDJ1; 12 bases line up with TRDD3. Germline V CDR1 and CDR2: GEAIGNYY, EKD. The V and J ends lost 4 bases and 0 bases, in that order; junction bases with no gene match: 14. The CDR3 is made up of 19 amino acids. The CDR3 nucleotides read TGTGCCTGTGAGCGTACTGGGGGATACTCAGGACCGTACACCGATAAACTCATCTTT. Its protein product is CACERTGGYSGPYTDKLIF.

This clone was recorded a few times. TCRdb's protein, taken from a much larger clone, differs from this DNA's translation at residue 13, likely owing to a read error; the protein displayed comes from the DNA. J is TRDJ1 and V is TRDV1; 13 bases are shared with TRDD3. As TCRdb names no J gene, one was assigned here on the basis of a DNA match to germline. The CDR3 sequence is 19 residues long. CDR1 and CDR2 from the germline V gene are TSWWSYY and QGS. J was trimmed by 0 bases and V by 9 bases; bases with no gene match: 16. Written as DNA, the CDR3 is TGTGCTCTCAATCACAAGGCAAACTGGGGGATACGGCACACCGATAAACTCATCTTT. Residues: CALNHKANWGIRHTDKLIF.

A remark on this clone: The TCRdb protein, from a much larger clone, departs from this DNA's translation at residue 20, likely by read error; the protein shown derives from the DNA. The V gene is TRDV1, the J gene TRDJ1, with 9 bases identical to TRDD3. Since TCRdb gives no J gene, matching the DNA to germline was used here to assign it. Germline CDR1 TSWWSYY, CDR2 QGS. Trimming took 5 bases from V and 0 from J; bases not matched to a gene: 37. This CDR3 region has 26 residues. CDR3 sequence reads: CALGKGWVGPTFPYVLGDTHTDKLIF. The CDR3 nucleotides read TGTGCTCTTGGGAAGGGATGGGTCGGACCTACATTCCCATACGTACTGGGGGACACGCACACCGATAAACTCATCTTT.

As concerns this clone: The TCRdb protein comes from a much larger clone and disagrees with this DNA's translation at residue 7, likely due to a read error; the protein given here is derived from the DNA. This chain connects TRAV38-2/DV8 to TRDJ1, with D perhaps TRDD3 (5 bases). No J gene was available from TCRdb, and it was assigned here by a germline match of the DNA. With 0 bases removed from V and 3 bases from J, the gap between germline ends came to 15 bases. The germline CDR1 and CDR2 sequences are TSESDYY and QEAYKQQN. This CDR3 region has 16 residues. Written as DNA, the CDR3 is TGTGCTTATAGGAGCGCGCTCTTATCCTGGGCCGATAAACTCATCTTT. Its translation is CAYRSALLSWADKLIF.

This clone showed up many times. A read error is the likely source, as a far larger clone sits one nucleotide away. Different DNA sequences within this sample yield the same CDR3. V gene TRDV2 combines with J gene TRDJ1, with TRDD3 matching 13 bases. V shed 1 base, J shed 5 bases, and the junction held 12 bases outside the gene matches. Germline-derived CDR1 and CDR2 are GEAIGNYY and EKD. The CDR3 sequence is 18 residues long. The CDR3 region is CACDTVLGDTSVTDKLIF. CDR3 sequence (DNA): TGTGCCTGTGACACAGTACTGGGGGATACGTCCGTCACTGATAAACTCATCTTT.

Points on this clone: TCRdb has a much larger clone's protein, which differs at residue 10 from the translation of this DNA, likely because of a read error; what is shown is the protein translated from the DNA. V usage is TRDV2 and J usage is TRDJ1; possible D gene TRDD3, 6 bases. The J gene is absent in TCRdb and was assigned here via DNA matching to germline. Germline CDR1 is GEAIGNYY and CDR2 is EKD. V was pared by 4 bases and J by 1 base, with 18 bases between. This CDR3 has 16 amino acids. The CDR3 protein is CACDPLGGGRTDKLIF. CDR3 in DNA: TGTGCCTGTGATCCCCTTGGTGGGGGTCGCACCGATAAACTCATCTTT.

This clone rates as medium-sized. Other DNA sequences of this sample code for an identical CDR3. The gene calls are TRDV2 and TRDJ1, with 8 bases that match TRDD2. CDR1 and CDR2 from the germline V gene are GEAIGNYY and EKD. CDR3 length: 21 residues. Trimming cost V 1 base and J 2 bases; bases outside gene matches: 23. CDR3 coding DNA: TGTGCCTGTGACACGCTCCTTCCTAGATTGGTGGTTGGCTCCGCAACCGATAAACTCATCTTT. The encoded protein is CACDTLLPRLVVGSATDKLIF.

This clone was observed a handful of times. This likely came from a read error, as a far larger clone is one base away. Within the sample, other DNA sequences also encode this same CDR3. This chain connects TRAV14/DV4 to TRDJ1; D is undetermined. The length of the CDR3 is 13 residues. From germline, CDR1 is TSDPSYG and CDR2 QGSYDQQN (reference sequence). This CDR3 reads CATLIRVADKLIF. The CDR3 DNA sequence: TGTGCAACCCTTATCCGGGTAGCCGACAAACTCATCTTT.

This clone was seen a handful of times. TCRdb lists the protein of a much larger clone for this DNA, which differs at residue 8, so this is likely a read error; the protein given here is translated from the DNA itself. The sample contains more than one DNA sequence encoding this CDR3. CDR3 amino acids: CALGERVAGDTSGLIF. CDR3 nucleotide sequence: TGTGCTCTTGGGGAACGCGTTGCTGGAGATACGTCGGGGCTCATCTTT. This chain uses TRDV1 with TRDJ1, with a weak D call TRDD3 (6 bases). Germline CDR1 is TSWWSYY and CDR2 is QGS. The CDR3 is 16 residues long. Trimming shortened V by 1 base and J by 11 bases, and 23 bases separated the two germline ends.

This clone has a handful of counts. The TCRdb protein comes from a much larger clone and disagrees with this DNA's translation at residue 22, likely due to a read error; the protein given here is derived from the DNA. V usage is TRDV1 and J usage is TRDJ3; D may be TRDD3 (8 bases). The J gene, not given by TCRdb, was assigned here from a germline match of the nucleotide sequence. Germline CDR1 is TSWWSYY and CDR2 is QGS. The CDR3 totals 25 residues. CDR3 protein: CALGDPIFLQGDNRADSWDTRRMFF. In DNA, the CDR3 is TGTGCTCTCGGGGATCCAATTTTCCTACAGGGGGATAACCGTGCGGACTCCTGGGACACCCGACGGATGTTTTTC.

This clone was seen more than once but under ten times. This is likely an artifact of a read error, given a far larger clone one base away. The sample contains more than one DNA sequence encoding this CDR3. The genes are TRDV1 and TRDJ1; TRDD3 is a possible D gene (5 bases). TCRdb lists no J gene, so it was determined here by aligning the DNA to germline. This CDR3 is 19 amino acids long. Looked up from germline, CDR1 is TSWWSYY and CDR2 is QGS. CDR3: CALGELSLLPLTYTDKLIF. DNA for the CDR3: TGCGCTCTTGGGGAATTGAGTCTCCTCCCACTAACATACACCGATAAACTCATCTTT.

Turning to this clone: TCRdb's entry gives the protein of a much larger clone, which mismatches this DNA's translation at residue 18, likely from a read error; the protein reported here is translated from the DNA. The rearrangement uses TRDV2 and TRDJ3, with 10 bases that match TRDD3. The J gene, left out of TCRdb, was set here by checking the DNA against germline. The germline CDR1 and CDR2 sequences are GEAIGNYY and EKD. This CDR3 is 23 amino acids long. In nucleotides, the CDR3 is TGTGCCTGTGACACGGGAAAGAGAACTGGGGGATCCGAAAGCTCCTGGGACGCCCGACAGATGTTTTTC. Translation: CACDTGKRTGGSESSWDARQMFF.